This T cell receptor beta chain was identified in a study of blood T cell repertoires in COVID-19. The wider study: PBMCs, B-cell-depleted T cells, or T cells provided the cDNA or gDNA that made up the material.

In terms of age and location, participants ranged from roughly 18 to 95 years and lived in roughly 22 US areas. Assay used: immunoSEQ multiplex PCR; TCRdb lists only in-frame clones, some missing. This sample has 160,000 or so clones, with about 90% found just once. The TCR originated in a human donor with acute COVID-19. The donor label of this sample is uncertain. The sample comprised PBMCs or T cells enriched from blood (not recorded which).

The CDR3 reads CASSSRQGELFF. CDR3 in DNA: TGTGCCAGCAGCTCCCGACAGGGAGAACTGTTTTTT. J is TRBJ1-4 and V is TRBV7-2; 7 nucleotides line up with TRBD1. The CDR3 spans 12 residues. Looked up from germline, CDR1 is SGHTA and CDR2 is FQGNSA. Trimming cost V 4 bases and J 12 bases; bases outside gene matches: 5.